This T cell receptor (beta chain) was identified during a study of blood T cell repertoires in COVID-19 (dated by TCRdb to about 2020). In the study overall: Samples covering the acute and convalescent phases of COVID-19 were provided by collaborators in the United States, Italy and Spain. The material from the prospective study consisted of cDNA or gDNA derived from T cells, B-cell-depleted T cells, or PBMCs. Subjects who had been exposed to COVID-19, were actively infected with it, or had recovered from it provided the deeply sampled blood TCRbeta repertoires that made up the dataset. A freely available public database, intended as a resource for researchers studying the immune response to SARS-CoV-2, is where the repertoires were released. The samples were drawn from the first 160 participants of the ongoing ImmuneRACE study and from about 1,200 subjects provided by 6 global collaborators. Sample metadata almost always included a de-identified subject ID, COVID-19 status, age in years and sex. HLA class I and class II types, where available, came from metadata supplied by the sample provider rather than from assay-based typing.

Whole blood was collected in K2EDTA tubes by collaborating institutions according to the institutions' own protocols. For TCRbeta analysis, collaborators shipped samples as frozen whole blood, isolated PBMCs, or DNA extracted from either of those sample types. TCRbeta CDR3 regions were amplified from genomic DNA by means of the immunoSEQ Assay, a bias-controlled multiplex PCR. The authors processed their data as follows. The number of nucleated cells in each sample was estimated by amplification of reference gene primers within the assay. To quantify the absolute abundance of each unique TCRbeta CDR3 rearrangement, sequence reads were collapsed and filtered. Productive Simpson clonality was computed per sample as the square root of Simpson's diversity index over productive rearrangements. TCRdb's version of the immuneACCESS table is confined to in-frame rearrangements and falls short of the full clone set. An unresolved V gene accounts for under half of the shortfall where checked; the remainder is of unknown origin. That table supplies the V and J calls and clone size; D and trimming were determined from the DNA. The table for this sample lists about 60,000 clones; nearly 80% of them were counted only once. Together, the top ten hold roughly 23% of the sample.

With respect to this clone: It lacks a known antigen. No base quality information exists; no much larger clone differs at one position.

General study outcomes and caveats: Clinical and demographic metadata were provided uncurated, with the amount varying by source and participant.

This clonotype originated in a human donor in a cohort sampled during active COVID-19. Sequenced sample: peripheral blood.

The CDR3 has the sequence CASSVDLSGGETQYF. The nucleotide sequence reads as follows: TGTGCCAGCAGCGTAGATCTTAGCGGGGGTGAGACCCAGTACTTC. The receptor chain draws on TRBV9 and TRBJ2-5; 9 middle bases align to TRBD2. CDR1 and CDR2 are read off the germline V gene as SGDLS and YYNGEE. The junction shows trimming of 0 bases on V and 5 bases on J, and the gene matches do not reach 5 bases of it. There are 15 amino acids in the CDR3, from cysteine to phenylalanine inclusive. Kept here is only the CDR3 DNA, which spans 45 bases and is read in frame from base 1.